This paragraph reports one T cell receptor beta chain. Its antigen is as yet unknown. TCRdb reprocessed the RT-PCR reads with MiXCR, giving one entry per CDR3 protein. The sample lists 700,000 to 900,000 distinct CDR3 sequences, roughly 20% occurring once. The CDR3 contains 14 residues. V was clipped by 5 bases and J by 0 bases; unmatched bases: 5. CDR1 is SGHRS and CDR2 is YFSETQ in the germline V gene. These data are taken from a study of response to subunit inactivated influenza vaccine. General study results and limits: Every seasonal influenza vaccination brings in few new T cells, the authors suggested.

Sequencing used PBMCs from blood, obtained 4 to 6 days after vaccination. The receptor's source is a man over 45 who received an inactivated influenza vaccine. V usage is TRBV5-1 and J usage is TRBJ2-7; 7 bases agree with TRBD1. For the CDR3, the DNA is TGCGCCAGCAGTTGGGGACAGCCCTCCTACGAGCAGTACTTC. It is translated as CASSWGQPSYEQYF. Full variable domain (outside the CDR3, taken from reference TRBV5-1 and TRBJ2-7): KAGVTQTPRYLIKTRGQQVTLSCSPISGHRSVSWYQQTPGQGLQFLFEYFSETQRNKGNFPGRFSGRQFSNSRSEMNVSTLELGDSALYLCASSWGQPSYEQYFGPGTRLTVT.